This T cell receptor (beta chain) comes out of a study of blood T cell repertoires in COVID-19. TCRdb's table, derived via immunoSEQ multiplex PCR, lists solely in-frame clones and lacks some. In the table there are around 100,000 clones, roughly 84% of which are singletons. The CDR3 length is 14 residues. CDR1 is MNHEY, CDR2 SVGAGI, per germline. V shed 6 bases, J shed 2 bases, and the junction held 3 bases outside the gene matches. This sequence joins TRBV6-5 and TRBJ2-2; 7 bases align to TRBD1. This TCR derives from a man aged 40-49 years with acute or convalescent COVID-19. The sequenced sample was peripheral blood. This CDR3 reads CASRRGRNTGELFF. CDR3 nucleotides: TGTGCCAGCAGGAGGGGGCGAAACACCGGGGAGCTGTTTTTT.